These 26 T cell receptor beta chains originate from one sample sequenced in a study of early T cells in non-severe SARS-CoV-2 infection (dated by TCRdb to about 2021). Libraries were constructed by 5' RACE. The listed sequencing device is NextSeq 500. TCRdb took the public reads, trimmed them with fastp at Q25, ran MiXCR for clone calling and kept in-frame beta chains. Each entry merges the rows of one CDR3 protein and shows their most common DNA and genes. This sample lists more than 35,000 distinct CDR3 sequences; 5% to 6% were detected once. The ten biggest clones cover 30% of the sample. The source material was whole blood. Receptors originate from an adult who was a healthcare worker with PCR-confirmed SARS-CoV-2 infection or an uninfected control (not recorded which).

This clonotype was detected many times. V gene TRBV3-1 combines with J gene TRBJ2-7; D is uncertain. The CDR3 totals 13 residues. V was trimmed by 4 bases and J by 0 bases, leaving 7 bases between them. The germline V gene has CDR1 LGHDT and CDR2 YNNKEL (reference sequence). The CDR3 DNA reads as TGTGCCAGCAGCCTCAGTAGCTCCTACGAGCAGTACTTC. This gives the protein CASSLSSSYEQYF.

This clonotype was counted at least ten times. The CDR3 region is CSAMEDRLTQETQYF. The DNA of the CDR3 is TGCAGTGCTATGGAGGACAGGCTGACACAAGAGACCCAGTACTTC. This chain joins TRBV20-1 and TRBJ2-5; 7 bases map to TRBD1. V lost 4 bases, J lost 2 bases, and 10 bases stayed unmatched. CDR3 length equals 15 residues. In germline, CDR1 is DFQATT, CDR2 SNEGSKA (reference sequence).

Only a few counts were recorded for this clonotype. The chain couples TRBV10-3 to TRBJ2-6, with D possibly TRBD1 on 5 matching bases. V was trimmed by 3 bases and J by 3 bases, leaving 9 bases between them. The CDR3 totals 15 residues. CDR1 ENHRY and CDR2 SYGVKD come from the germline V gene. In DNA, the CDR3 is TGTGCCATCAGTGATAGGGGCGGTGGGGCCAACGTCCTGACTTTC. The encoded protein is CAISDRGGGANVLTF.

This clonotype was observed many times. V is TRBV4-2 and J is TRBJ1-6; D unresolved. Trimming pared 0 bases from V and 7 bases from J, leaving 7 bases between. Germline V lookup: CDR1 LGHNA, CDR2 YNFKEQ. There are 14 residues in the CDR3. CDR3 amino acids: CASSQDGYNSPLHF. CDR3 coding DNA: TGTGCCAGCAGCCAAGACGGGTACAATTCACCCCTCCACTTT.

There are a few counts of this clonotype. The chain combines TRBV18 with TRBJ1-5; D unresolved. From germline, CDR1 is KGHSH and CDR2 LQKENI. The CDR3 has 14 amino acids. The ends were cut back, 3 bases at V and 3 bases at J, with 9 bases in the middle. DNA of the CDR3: TGTGCCAGCTCACCGCGGGGTGACAATCAGCCCCAGCATTTT. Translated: CASSPRGDNQPQHF. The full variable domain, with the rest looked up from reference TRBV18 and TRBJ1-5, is NAGVMQNPRHLVRRRGQEARLRCSPMKGHSHVYWYRQLPEEGLKFMVYLQKENIIDESGMPKERFSAEFPKEGPSILRIQQVVRGDSAAYFCASSPRGDNQPQHFGDGTRLSIL.

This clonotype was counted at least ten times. CDR3 coding DNA: TGCAGTGCTGGTCCTAGCACCGGGACTCTCAATGAGCAGTTCTTC. Encoded protein: CSAGPSTGTLNEQFF. The chain has TRBV20-1 and TRBJ2-1, with D tentatively TRBD2 (6 bases). The germline CDR1 and CDR2 sequences are DFQATT and SNEGSKA (reference sequence). Between the trimmed V and J ends, which lost 5 bases and 6 bases, there was a span of 20 bases. The CDR3 consists of 15 residues.

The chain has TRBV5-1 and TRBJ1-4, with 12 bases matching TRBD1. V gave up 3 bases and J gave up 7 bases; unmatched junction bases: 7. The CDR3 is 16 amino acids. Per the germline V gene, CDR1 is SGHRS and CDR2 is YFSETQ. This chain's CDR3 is CASSSGTGGAGEKLFF. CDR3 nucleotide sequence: TGCGCCAGCAGCTCCGGGACAGGGGGCGCAGGTGAAAAACTGTTTTTT.

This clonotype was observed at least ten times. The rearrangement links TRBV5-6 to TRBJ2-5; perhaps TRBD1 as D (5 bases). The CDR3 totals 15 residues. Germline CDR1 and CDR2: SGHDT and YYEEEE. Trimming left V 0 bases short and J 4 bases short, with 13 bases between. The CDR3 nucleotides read TGTGCCAGCAGCTTGGCGTCAGGGATGGGAGAGACCCAGTACTTC. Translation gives CASSLASGMGETQYF.

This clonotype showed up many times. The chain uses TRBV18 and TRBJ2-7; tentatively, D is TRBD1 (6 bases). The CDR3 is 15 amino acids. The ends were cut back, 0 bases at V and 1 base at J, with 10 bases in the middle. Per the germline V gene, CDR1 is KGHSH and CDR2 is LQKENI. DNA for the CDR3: TGTGCCAGCTCACCACCGGGCAGGGGATCCTACGAGCAGTACTTC. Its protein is CASSPPGRGSYEQYF. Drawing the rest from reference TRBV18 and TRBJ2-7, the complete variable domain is NAGVMQNPRHLVRRRGQEARLRCSPMKGHSHVYWYRQLPEEGLKFMVYLQKENIIDESGMPKERFSAEFPKEGPSILRIQQVVRGDSAAYFCASSPPGRGSYEQYFGPGTRLTVT.

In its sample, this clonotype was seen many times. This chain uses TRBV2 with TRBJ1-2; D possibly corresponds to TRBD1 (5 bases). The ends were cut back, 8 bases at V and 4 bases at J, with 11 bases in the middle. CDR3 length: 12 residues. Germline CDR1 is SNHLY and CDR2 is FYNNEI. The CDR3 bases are TGTGCCAGCTGGGGGTTGGCCTATGGCTACACCTTC. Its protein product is CASWGLAYGYTF.

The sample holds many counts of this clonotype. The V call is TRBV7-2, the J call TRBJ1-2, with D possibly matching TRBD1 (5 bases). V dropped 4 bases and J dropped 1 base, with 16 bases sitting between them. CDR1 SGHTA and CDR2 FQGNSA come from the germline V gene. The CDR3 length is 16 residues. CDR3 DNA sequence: TGTGCCAGCAGCTCATTTATTGGGACGGGTAACTATGGCTACACCTTC. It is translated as CASSSFIGTGNYGYTF.

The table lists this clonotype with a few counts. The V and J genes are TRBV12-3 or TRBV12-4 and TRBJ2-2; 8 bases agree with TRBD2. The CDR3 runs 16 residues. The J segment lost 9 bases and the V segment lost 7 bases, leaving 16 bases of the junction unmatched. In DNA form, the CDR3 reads TGTGCCAGCATCGGAGAAGGGCGGGAGGAGGGCAGGGAGCTGTTTTTT. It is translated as CASIGEGREEGRELFF.

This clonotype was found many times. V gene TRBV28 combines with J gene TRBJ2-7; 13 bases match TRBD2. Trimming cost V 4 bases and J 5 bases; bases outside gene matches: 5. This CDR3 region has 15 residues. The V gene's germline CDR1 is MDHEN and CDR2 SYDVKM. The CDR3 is CASSSGTSGKHEQYF. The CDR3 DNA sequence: TGTGCCAGCAGTTCAGGGACTAGCGGGAAACACGAGCAGTACTTC. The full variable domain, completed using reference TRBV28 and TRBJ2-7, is DVKVTQSSRYLVKRTGEKVFLECVQDMDHENMFWYRQDPGLGLRLIYFSYDVKMKEKGDIPEGYSVSREKKERFSLILESASTNQTSMYLCASSSGTSGKHEQYFGPGTRLTVT.

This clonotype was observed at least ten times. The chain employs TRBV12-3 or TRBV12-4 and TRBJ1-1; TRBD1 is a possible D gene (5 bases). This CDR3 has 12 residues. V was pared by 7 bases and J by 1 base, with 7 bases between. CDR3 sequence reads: CASTGTNTEAFF. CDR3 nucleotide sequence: TGTGCCAGCACAGGGACGAACACTGAAGCTTTCTTT.

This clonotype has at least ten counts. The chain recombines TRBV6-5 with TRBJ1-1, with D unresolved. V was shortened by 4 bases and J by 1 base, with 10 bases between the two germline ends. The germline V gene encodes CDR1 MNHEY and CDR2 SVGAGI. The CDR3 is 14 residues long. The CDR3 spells CASSLLPRNTEAFF. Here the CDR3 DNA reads TGTGCCAGCAGTTTACTGCCGAGGAACACTGAAGCTTTCTTT.

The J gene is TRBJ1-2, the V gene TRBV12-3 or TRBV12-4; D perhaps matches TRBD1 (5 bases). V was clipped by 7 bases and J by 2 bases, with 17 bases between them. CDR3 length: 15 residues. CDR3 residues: CASIPSGDSNYGYTF. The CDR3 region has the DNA TGTGCCAGCATTCCCTCGGGGGATAGCAACTATGGCTACACCTTC.

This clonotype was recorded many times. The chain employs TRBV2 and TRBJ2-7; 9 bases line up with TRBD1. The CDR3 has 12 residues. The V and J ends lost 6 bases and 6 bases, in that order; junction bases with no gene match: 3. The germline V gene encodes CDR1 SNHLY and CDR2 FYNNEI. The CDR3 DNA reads TGTGCCAGCAGGCTGGACAGGGGCGAGCAGTACTTC. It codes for CASRLDRGEQYF.

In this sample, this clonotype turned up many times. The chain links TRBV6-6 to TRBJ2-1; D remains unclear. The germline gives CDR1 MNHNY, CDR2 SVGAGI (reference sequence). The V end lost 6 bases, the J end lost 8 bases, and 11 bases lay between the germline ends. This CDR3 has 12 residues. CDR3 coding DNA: TGTGCCAGCAGCCCCCGGACGGATGAGCAGTTCTTC. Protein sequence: CASSPRTDEQFF.

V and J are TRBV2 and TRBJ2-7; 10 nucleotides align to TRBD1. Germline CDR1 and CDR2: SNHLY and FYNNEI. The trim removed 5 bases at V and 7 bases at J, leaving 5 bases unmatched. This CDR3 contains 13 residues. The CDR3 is CASSQRTGGEQYF. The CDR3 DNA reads TGTGCCAGCAGTCAAAGGACAGGGGGTGAGCAGTACTTC.

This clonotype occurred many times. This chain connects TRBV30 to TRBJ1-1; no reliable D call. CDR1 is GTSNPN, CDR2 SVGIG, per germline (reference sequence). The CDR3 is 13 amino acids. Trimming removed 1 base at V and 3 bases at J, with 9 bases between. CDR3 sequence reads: CAWSGQSDTEAFF. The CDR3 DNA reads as TGTGCCTGGAGTGGTCAGAGCGACACTGAAGCTTTCTTT. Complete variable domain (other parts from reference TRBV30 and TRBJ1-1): SQTIHQWPATLVQPVGSPLSLECTVEGTSNPNLYWYRQAAGRGLQLLFYSVGIGQISSEVPQNLSASRPQDRQFILSSKKLLLSDSGFYLCAWSGQSDTEAFFGQGTRLTVV.

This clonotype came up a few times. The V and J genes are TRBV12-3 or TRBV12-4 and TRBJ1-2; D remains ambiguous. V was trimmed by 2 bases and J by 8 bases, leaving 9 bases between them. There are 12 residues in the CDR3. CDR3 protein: CASSLSGVGYTF. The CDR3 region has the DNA TGTGCCAGCAGTTTATCTGGGGTCGGCTACACCTTC.

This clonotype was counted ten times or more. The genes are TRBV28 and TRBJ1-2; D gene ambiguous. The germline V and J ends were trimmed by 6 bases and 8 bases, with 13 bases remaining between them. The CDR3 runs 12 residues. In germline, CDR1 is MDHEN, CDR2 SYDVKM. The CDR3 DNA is TGTGCCAGCAGCCGAGAGTACGGGGGCTACACCTTC. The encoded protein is CASSREYGGYTF.

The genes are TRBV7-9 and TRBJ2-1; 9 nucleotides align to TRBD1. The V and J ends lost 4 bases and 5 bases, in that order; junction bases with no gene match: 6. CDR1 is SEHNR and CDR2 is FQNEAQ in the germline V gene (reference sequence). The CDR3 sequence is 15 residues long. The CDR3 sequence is CASSSGQGRDNEQFF. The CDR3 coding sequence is TGTGCCAGCAGCTCGGGACAGGGTCGTGACAATGAGCAGTTCTTC.

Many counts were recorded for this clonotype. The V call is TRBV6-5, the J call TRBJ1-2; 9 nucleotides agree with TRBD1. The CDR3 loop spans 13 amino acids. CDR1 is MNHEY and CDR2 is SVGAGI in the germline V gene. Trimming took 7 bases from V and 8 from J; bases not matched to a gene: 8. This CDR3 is CASILQGARGYTF. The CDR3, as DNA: TGTGCCAGCATCTTACAGGGGGCGCGAGGCTACACCTTC.

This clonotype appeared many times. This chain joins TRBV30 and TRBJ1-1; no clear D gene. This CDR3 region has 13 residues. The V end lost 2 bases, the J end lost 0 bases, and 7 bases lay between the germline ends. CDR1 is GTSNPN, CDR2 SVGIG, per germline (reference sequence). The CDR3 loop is CAWSLILNTEAFF. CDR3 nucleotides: TGTGCCTGGAGTCTGATACTGAACACTGAAGCTTTCTTT. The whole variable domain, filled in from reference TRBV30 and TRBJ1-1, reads SQTIHQWPATLVQPVGSPLSLECTVEGTSNPNLYWYRQAAGRGLQLLFYSVGIGQISSEVPQNLSASRPQDRQFILSSKKLLLSDSGFYLCAWSLILNTEAFFGQGTRLTVV.

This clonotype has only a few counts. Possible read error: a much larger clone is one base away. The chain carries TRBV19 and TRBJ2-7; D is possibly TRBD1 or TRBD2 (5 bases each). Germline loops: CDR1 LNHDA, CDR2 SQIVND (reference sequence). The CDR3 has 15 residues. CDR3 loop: CTSSGAGTASYEQYF. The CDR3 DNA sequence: TGTACCAGTAGTGGGGCCGGGACCGCATCCTACGAGCAGTACTTC.